The 5 T cell receptor beta chains below come from one sample, sequenced in a study of CD8 T cells in Susac syndrome. After extraction with the RNeasy kit, about 0.5 to 1 ug of the RNA was reverse transcribed using random hexamers. From the immunoSEQ multiplex PCR reads, TCRdb called clonotypes with MiXCR, one entry per CDR3 protein. The table includes around 130,000 distinct CDR3 sequences, over 80% detected once. Material for sequencing was CD8+ T cells from PBMCs. Every receptor here comes from a human donor with multiple sclerosis.

The gene calls are TRBV24-1 and TRBJ2-1; unclear D gene. This CDR3 region has 13 residues. Germline CDR1 is KGHDR and CDR2 is SFDVKD. The germline V and J ends were trimmed by 4 bases and 6 bases, with 9 bases remaining between them. The CDR3 bases are TGTGCCACCAGTGACCGCCCACCCAATGAGCAGTTCTTC. This codes for CATSDRPPNEQFF.

The gene calls are TRBV6-5 and TRBJ2-7, with 9 bases lining up with TRBD1. Germline values: CDR1 MNHEY, CDR2 SVGAGI. This CDR3 contains 15 residues. J gave up 3 bases and V 5 bases, and 8 bases lay outside the gene matches. CDR3 loop: CASSPPGQGDYEQYF. Here the CDR3 DNA reads TGTGCCAGCAGTCCACCGGGACAGGGCGACTACGAGCAGTACTTC.

The chain is built from TRBV19 and TRBJ2-1; possibly TRBD1 for D (7 bases). This CDR3 has 15 amino acids. V dropped 6 bases and J dropped 5 bases, with 17 bases sitting between them. CDR1 and CDR2 from the germline V gene are LNHDA and SQIVND (reference sequence). CDR3 DNA sequence: TGTGCCAGTAGCATCACTAGCAGGGGGAACAATGAGCAGTTCTTC. Protein product: CASSITSRGNNEQFF.

The chain employs TRBV4-3 and TRBJ2-1; 10 nucleotides align to TRBD2. This CDR3 region has 18 residues. Unmatched junction bases numbered 5, after V lost 0 bases and J lost 0 bases. Germline CDR1 LGHNA, CDR2 YSLEER. The DNA of the CDR3 is TGCGCCAGCAGCCAAGATCGGGCTAGCGGGAGCTCCTACAATGAGCAGTTCTTC. Encoded protein: CASSQDRASGSSYNEQFF.

The chain carries TRBV5-6 and TRBJ1-1; TRBD1 matches 8 bases. Germline-derived CDR1 and CDR2 are SGHDT and YYEEEE. The CDR3 extends over 18 amino acids. J gave up 9 bases and V 4 bases, and 23 bases lay outside the gene matches. CDR3 DNA sequence: TGTGCCAGCAGCGAGTCTACAGGGGGGCTCCTCATTTGGGCTCAAGCTTTCTTT. This sequence encodes CASSESTGGLLIWAQAFF.